The rows below give T cell receptor beta chains drawn from one sample of a study of identical twins. TCRdb passed the 5' RACE reads through MiXCR, listing each CDR3 protein once. This sample has some 260,000 distinct CDR3 sequences; about an eighth occur once, and the top ten carry 8.8%. The sequenced material came from memory (CD45RO+) T cells sorted from blood. The origin of the receptors is a young woman in good health. The CDR3 runs from the conserved cysteine through the conserved F or W. A D gene is named only where the DNA matches it firmly. Size is stated for part of the rows, as once, few or many counts, or as a class when the clone is expanded.

>TRBD1|TRBV15|-|TRBJ1-4
CATSREGGQGHEKLFF
TGTGCCACCAGCAGAGAGGGGGGACAGGGGCACGAAAAACTGTTTTTT
>-|TRBV6-2/TRBV6-3|many|TRBJ2-6
CASSYSGSGANVLTF
TGTGCCAGCAGTTACTCGGGCTCTGGGGCCAACGTCCTGACTTTC
>-|TRBV20-1|many|TRBJ2-2
CRSSGTLNTGELFF
TGCAGGAGTTCCGGGACTCTCAACACCGGGGAGCTGTTTTTT
>-|TRBV5-8|few|TRBJ1-6
CASSSDPEALHF
TGTGCCAGCAGTTCGGACCCTGAGGCCCTCCACTTT
>-|TRBV7-6|few|TRBJ2-5
CASSSKLRGGETQYF
TGTGCCAGCAGCTCAAAGCTGCGAGGAGGAGAGACCCAGTACTTC
>TRBD1|TRBV4-3|many|TRBJ2-3
CASSRGDRGLDTQYF
TGCGCCAGCAGCCGCGGGGACAGGGGGCTAGATACGCAGTATTTT
>TRBD1|TRBV5-1|-|TRBJ2-2
CAAKPGTENTGELFF
TGCGCCGCGAAACCCGGGACAGAGAACACCGGGGAGCTGTTTTTT
>TRBD1|TRBV7-8|few|TRBJ2-1
CASSLLGGTASYNEQFF
TGTGCCAGCAGCTTATTGGGTGGGACAGCTTCCTACAATGAGCAGTTCTTC
>-|TRBV3-1|-|TRBJ2-2
CASSQRTSGELFF
TGTGCCAGCAGCCAACGGACTTCCGGGGAGCTGTTTTTT
>-|TRBV24-1|-|TRBJ2-2
CATSDGTSHRELFF
TGTGCCACCAGTGATGGGACTTCCCACCGGGAGCTGTTTTTT
>-|TRBV3-1|-|TRBJ2-7
CASSQSAAPRQYF
TGTGCCAGCAGCCAATCCGCCGCCCCTCGGCAGTACTTC
>-|TRBV7-9|-|TRBJ2-3
CASSRAGSTDTQYF
TGTGCCAGCAGCCGAGCGGGCAGCACAGATACGCAGTATTTT
>-|TRBV20-1|once|TRBJ2-1
CSARELLFF
TGCAGTGCTAGAGAGTTGTTGTTCTTC
>-|TRBV6-1|-|TRBJ2-7
CASSLDGSYYEQYF
TGTGCCAGCAGCCTGGACGGTTCTTACTACGAGCAGTACTTC
>-|TRBV12-3/TRBV12-4|-|TRBJ2-5
CASSFLGMETQYF
TGTGCCAGCAGTTTCTTGGGAATGGAGACCCAGTACTTC
>-|TRBV12-3/TRBV12-4|few|TRBJ1-3
CASSPLRTASGNTIYF
TGTGCCAGCAGCCCGCTTAGGACCGCCTCTGGAAACACCATATATTTT
>TRBD1|TRBV6-1|few|TRBJ1-6
CASWTGGRSSYNSPLHF
TGTGCCAGCTGGACAGGGGGTCGGAGCTCCTATAATTCACCCCTCCACTTT
>TRBD1|TRBV5-6|few|TRBJ2-5
CASSQRRTGQETQYF
TGTGCCAGCAGCCAGCGACGGACAGGCCAAGAGACCCAGTACTTC
>-|TRBV6-5|-|TRBJ2-7
CASSYQQGNEQYF
TGTGCCAGCAGTTACCAACAGGGTAACGAGCAGTACTTC
>-|TRBV29-1|-|TRBJ2-5
CSVDPEYF
TGCAGCGTTGACCCCGAGTACTTC
>-|TRBV9|few|TRBJ2-7
CASGQGPNEQYF
TGTGCCAGCGGTCAGGGGCCTAACGAGCAGTACTTC
>-|TRBV6-5|-|TRBJ2-6
CASSYSPRSSGANVLTF
TGTGCCAGCAGTTACTCGCCCCGCAGCTCTGGGGCCAACGTCCTGACTTTC
>TRBD2|TRBV29-1|many|TRBJ2-1
CSVDVAGGRNEQFF
TGCAGCGTTGACGTGGCGGGAGGGCGGAATGAGCAGTTCTTC
>TRBD1|TRBV5-1|-|TRBJ1-4
CASSWGTGREKLFF
TGCGCCAGCAGCTGGGGGACAGGGCGCGAAAAACTGTTTTTT
>-|TRBV6-6|-|TRBJ1-5
CASSLELNQPQHF
TGTGCCAGCAGTTTGGAGTTAAATCAGCCCCAGCATTTT
>-|TRBV7-2|few|TRBJ2-5
CASSLKPEETQYF
TGTGCCAGCAGCTTAAAGCCCGAAGAGACCCAGTACTTC
>-|TRBV15|few|TRBJ2-5
CATSRDTETQYF
TGTGCCACCAGCCGAGATACAGAGACCCAGTACTTC
>-|TRBV5-1|few|TRBJ2-7
CASSLNLGTTGLGEQYF
TGCGCCAGCAGCTTGAACCTCGGGACAACCGGCCTGGGGGAGCAGTACTTC
>-|TRBV11-1|many|TRBJ1-2
CASSTSDTEAGRANYGYTF
TGTGCCAGCAGCACCTCGGACACCGAAGCCGGCCGAGCTAACTATGGCTACACCTTC
>TRBD2|TRBV3-1|-|TRBJ2-1
CASSQVGTRTYNEQFF
TGTGCCAGCAGCCAAGTGGGGACTAGGACCTACAATGAGCAGTTCTTC
>-|TRBV10-2|-|TRBJ1-2
CASSEHSNSGYTF
TGCGCCAGCAGTGAGCATTCCAATAGTGGCTACACCTTC
>-|TRBV27|-|TRBJ2-2
CASSFSYNTGELFF
TGTGCCAGCAGTTTCTCCTATAACACCGGGGAGCTGTTTTTT
>-|TRBV7-9|many|TRBJ2-1
CASSLDGRPYNEQFF
TGTGCCAGCAGCTTAGACGGGAGACCCTACAATGAGCAGTTCTTC
>TRBD2|TRBV12-3/TRBV12-4|-|TRBJ2-7
CASTPHGLAGDEQYF
TGTGCCAGCACCCCACACGGACTAGCGGGAGACGAGCAGTACTTC
>-|TRBV5-4|-|TRBJ2-3
CASSEAPATQYF
TGTGCCAGCAGTGAGGCGCCTGCTACGCAGTATTTT
>-|TRBV7-6|many|TRBJ2-1
CASSPTQGMGYNEQFF
TGTGCCAGCAGCCCGACACAGGGTATGGGGTACAATGAGCAGTTCTTC
>TRBD2|TRBV24-1|many|TRBJ2-2
CATARTSGGNTGELFF
TGTGCCACCGCTCGTACTAGCGGGGGGAACACCGGGGAGCTGTTTTTT
>-|TRBV2|many|TRBJ2-3
CASSEWQLADTQYF
TGTGCCAGCAGTGAATGGCAGTTGGCGGATACGCAGTATTTT
>-|TRBV7-8|-|TRBJ2-7
CASSKGEGEQYF
TGTGCCAGCAGCAAGGGGGAGGGCGAGCAGTACTTC
>-|TRBV2|few|TRBJ1-1
CASRVQGEAFF
TGTGCCAGCAGAGTTCAGGGGGAAGCTTTCTTT
>TRBD1|TRBV25-1|few|TRBJ1-2
CASSEGGQGHSGYTF
TGTGCCAGCAGTGAAGGGGGACAGGGGCATAGTGGCTACACCTTC
>-|TRBV20-1|many|TRBJ1-4
CSARVINEKLFF
TGCAGTGCTAGAGTGATAAATGAAAAACTGTTTTTT
>-|TRBV7-9|-|TRBJ2-4
CASSKQGHIQYF
TGTGCCAGCAGCAAGCAGGGTCACATTCAGTACTTC
>-|TRBV2|few|TRBJ1-2
CASSGGTNYGYTF
TGTGCCAGCAGTGGGGGGACTAACTATGGCTACACCTTC
>-|TRBV5-1|many|TRBJ1-2
CASSLGRFGYTF
TGCGCCAGCAGCTTGGGACGATTTGGCTACACCTTC
>-|TRBV10-3|many|TRBJ2-5
CAIGMSQETQYF
TGTGCCATCGGAATGAGCCAAGAGACCCAGTACTTC
>-|TRBV12-3/TRBV12-4|-|TRBJ2-7
CASSLSQSYEQYF
TGTGCCAGCAGTTTGAGCCAGTCTTACGAGCAGTACTTC
>-|TRBV7-9|few|TRBJ1-4
CASRNEWGHSEKLFF
TGTGCCAGCAGGAACGAGTGGGGACACAGTGAAAAACTGTTTTTT
>TRBD1|TRBV2|-|TRBJ1-2
CASSGGQGRGYTF
TGTGCCAGCAGTGGCGGACAGGGGCGGGGCTACACCTTC
>-|TRBV13|-|TRBJ2-7
CASSGFRNPSYEQYF
TGTGCCAGCAGCGGCTTTAGGAACCCATCCTACGAGCAGTACTTC
>TRBD2|TRBV5-1|-|TRBJ2-2
CASRGLSNTGELFF
TGCGCCAGCCGGGGACTATCGAACACCGGGGAGCTGTTTTTT
>TRBD2|TRBV4-1|-|TRBJ2-3
CASSQTLAGWADTQYF
TGCGCCAGCAGCCAAACCTTAGCGGGGTGGGCAGATACGCAGTATTTT
>-|TRBV7-9|few|TRBJ2-1
CASSPGRTYNEQFF
TGTGCCAGCAGCCCTGGTAGGACCTACAATGAGCAGTTCTTC
>TRBD2|TRBV6-2/TRBV6-3|few|TRBJ2-3
CASSYSTDGGGLRKADTQYF
TGTGCCAGCAGTTACTCGACGGATGGCGGGGGTCTGAGGAAAGCAGATACGCAGTATTTT
>TRBD2|TRBV20-1|-|TRBJ2-1
CSAFGTSGALSYNEQFF
TGCAGTGCCTTTGGGACTAGCGGGGCCTTATCCTACAATGAGCAGTTCTTC
>-|TRBV16|-|TRBJ2-3
CASSPLTGKDTQYF
TGTGCCAGCAGCCCGCTTACGGGCAAGGATACGCAGTATTTT
>-|TRBV20-1|-|TRBJ1-2
CSARQGTGNGYTF
TGCAGTGCTAGACAGGGGACTGGGAACGGCTACACCTTC
>-|TRBV27|-|TRBJ2-3
CASSLSQSKHTQYF
TGTGCCAGCAGTTTAAGCCAGAGCAAACATACGCAGTATTTT
>-|TRBV5-1|-|TRBJ2-5
CASSLRQGGQETQYF
TGCGCCAGCAGCTTGAGGCAGGGTGGGCAAGAGACCCAGTACTTC